This T cell receptor (beta chain) originates from a study of T cells in localized non-small cell lung cancer. Regarding the study as a whole: Peak T cell clonality was found in uninvolved adjacent lung, exceeding tumor.

V lost 5 bases, J lost 3 bases, and 8 bases lay in between. CDR1 and CDR2 from the germline V gene are MDHEN and SYDVKM. This CDR3 is 13 amino acids long. About this clone: The target antigen is unknown.

Clones were sequenced by immunoSEQ multiplex PCR, and TCRdb holds only the in-frame ones, with some missing. The data show about 2,100 clones, with under 30% seen just once and under 9% held by the top ten. The sequenced sample was lung tumor tissue, obtained before any cancer treatment. The source of this sequence is a woman between 40 and 69 years old with stage II squamous cell lung carcinoma. The chain couples TRBV28 to TRBJ1-5; D unclear. The CDR3 coding sequence is TGTGCCAGCAGTCGGGGAAACAATCAGCCCCAGCATTTT. It specifies CASSRGNNQPQHF.